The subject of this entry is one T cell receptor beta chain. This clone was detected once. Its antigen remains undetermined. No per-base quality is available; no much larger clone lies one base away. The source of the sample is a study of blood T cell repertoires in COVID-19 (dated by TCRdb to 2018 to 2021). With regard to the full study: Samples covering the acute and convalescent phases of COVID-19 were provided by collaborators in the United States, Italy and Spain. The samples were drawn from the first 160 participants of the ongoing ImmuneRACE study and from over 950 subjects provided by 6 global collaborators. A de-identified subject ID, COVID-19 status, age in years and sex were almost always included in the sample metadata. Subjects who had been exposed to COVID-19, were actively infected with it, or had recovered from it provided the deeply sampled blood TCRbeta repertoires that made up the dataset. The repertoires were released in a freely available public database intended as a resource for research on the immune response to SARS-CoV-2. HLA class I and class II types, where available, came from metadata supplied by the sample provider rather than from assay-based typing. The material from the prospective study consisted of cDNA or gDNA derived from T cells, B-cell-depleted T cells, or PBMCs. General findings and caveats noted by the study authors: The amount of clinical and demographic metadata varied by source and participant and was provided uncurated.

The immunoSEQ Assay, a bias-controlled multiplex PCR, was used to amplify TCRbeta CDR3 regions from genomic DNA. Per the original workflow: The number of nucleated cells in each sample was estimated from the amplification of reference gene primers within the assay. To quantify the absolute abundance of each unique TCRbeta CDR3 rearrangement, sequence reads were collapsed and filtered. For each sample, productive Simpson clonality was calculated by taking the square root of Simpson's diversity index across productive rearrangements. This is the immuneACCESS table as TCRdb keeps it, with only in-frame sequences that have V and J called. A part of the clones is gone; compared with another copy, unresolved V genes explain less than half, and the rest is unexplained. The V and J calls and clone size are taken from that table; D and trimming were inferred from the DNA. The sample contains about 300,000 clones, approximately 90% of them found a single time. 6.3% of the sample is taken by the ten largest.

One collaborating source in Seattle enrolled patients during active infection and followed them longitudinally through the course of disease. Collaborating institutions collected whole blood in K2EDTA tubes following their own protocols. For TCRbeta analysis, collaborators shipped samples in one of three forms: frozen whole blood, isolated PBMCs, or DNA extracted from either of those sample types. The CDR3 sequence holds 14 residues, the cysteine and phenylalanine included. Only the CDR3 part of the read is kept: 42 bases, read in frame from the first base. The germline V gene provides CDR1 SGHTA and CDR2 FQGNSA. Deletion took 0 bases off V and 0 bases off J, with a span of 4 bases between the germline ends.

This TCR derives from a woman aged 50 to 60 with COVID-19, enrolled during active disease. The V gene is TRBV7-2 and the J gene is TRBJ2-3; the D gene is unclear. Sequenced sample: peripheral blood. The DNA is TGTGCCAGCAGCTTAGCCGGGAGCACAGATACGCAGTATTTT. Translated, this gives CASSLAGSTDTQYF.